This T cell receptor beta chain was sequenced for a study of tumor-infiltrating lymphocytes in primary liver carcinoma. Priming with a constant-region primer yielded TCR beta cDNA from 400 to 550 ng total RNA. Generation of the TCR beta libraries relied on three nested multiplex PCR rounds using slightly modified ARM-PCR. TCRdb analysed the multiplex PCR reads with MiXCR anew, one entry per CDR3 protein. This sample has 20,000 to 30,000 distinct CDR3 sequences, with more than 70% found just once. It was from about 19-30 mg of unsorted bulk tissue that RNA and DNA were co-extracted. Over 75% viable tumor cells were present in every tumor sample. Input material: liver tumor tissue from sampling region 5. Subset: tumor region T5, tumor centre. The TCR was taken from a woman aged 25 to 39 with primary liver carcinoma and hepatitis B virus infection.

The CDR3: CASTPGGRAVINEQFF. CDR3 in DNA: TGTGCCAGCACCCCCGGCGGGAGGGCCGTAATCAATGAGCAGTTCTTC. The gene calls are TRBV6-6 and TRBJ2-1; 9 positions match TRBD2. V was clipped by 7 bases and J by 6 bases; unmatched bases: 13. Germline CDR1 MNHNY, CDR2 SVGAGI (reference sequence). The CDR3 contains 16 residues.